The present T cell receptor beta chain was sequenced within a study of T cells in localized non-small cell lung cancer. Study-level results: Longer overall survival was associated with a higher density of T cells in the blood. Clonality of T cells reached its maximum in uninvolved adjacent lung, surpassing tumor. Median detection of top 100 tumor clones in adjacent lung was 57 clones. Since sequencing was restricted to only one region of the tumor, intratumor heterogeneity remains a possibility.

Method: immunoSEQ multiplex PCR; TCRdb's copy keeps in-frame clones and lacks some. Among over 20,000 clones listed, about 84% were seen once. This clone occurred a few times. Its cognate antigen is unknown. V lost 2 bases to trimming and J lost 6 bases, with 11 bases between them. This CDR3 comprises 14 residues. Germline CDR1 is LNHDA and CDR2 is SQIVND (reference sequence). The chain carries TRBV19 and TRBJ1-5; the D gene is possibly TRBD1 (5 bases). The receptor's source is a woman aged 35 to 69 with stage II squamous cell lung carcinoma. The sample here was PBMCs, taken before any cancer treatment. The CDR3 region has the DNA TGTGCCAGTAGTATAACGGGACGGAGTCAGCCCCAGCATTTT. Its translation is CASSITGRSQPQHF. The full variable domain, its missing parts supplied by reference TRBV19 and TRBJ1-5, is DGGITQSPKYLFRKEGQNVTLSCEQNLNHDAMYWYRQDPGQGLRLIYYSQIVNDFQKGDIAEGYSVSREKKESFPLTVTSAQKNPTAFYLCASSITGRSQPQHFGDGTRLSIL.